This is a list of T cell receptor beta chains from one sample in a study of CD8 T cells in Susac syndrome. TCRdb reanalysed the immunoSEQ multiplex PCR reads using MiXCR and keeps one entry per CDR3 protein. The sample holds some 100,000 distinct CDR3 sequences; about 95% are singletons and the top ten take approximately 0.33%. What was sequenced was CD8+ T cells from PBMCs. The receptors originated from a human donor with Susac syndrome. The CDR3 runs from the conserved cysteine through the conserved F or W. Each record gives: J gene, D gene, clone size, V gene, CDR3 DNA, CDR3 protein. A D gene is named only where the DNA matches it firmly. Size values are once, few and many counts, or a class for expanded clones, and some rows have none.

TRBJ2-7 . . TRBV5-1 TGCGCCAGCAGCTTGGACAGCGAGCAGTACTTC CASSLDSEQYF
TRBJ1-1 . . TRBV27 TGTGCCAGCAGTTTAATCGGGCCGAACACTGAAGCTTTCTTT CASSLIGPNTEAFF
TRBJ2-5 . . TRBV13 TGTGCCGCCGAGACCTCGGGAGACCGGACCCAGTACTTC CAAETSGDRTQYF
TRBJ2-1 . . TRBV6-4 TGTGCCAGCAGTCCGGGACTCTACAATGAGCAGTTCTTC CASSPGLYNEQFF
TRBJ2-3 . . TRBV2 TGTGCCAGCAGTGAACGACTCACGGATACGCAGTATTTT CASSERLTDTQYF
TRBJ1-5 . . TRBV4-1 TGCGCCAGCAGCCAAGATCGGGGAGCACCCCAGCATTTT CASSQDRGAPQHF
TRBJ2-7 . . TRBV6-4 TGTGCCAGCACTAGAGACAGGATCTCCGGCCACGAGCAGTACTTC CASTRDRISGHEQYF
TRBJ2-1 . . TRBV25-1 TGTGCCAGCAGTCCCGCGGCTCAGAGCTCCTACAATGAGCAGTTCTTC CASSPAAQSSYNEQFF
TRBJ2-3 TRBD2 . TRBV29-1 TGCAGCGTAACGACTAGCGGGTACACAGATACGCAGTATTTT CSVTTSGYTDTQYF
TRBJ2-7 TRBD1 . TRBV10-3 TGTGCCACCTCAACAGGGGACGTAACCTACGAGCAGTACTTC CATSTGDVTYEQYF
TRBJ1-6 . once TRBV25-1 TGTGCCAGCAGTGAGACAGCCTATAATTCACCCCTCCACTTT CASSETAYNSPLHF
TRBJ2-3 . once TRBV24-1 TGTGCCACCAGTAGAAGCGCAACCACAGATACGCAGTATTTT CATSRSATTDTQYF
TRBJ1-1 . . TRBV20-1 TGCAGTGCTAGCCTTCAGGGGACCGCGAACACTGAAGCTTTCTTT CSASLQGTANTEAFF
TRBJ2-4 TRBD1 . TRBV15 TGTGCCACCAGCAGAGGGGACAGCCGATTAGCCAAAAACATTCAGTACTTC CATSRGDSRLAKNIQYF
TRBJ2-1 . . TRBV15 TGTGCCACCAGCAGAGATCAGAACAGATACAATGAGCAGTTCTTC CATSRDQNRYNEQFF
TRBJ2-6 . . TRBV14 TGTGCCAGCAGCCTCGCGAGCTCTGGGGCCAACGTCCTGACTTTC CASSLASSGANVLTF
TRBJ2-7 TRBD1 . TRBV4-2 TGTGCCAGCAGCCAAGCTACAGGGGACTCCTACGAGCAGTACTTC CASSQATGDSYEQYF
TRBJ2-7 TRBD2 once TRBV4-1 TGCGCCAGCAGCCAGCTAGCGGGAGTAAGACGCGAGCAGTACTTC CASSQLAGVRREQYF
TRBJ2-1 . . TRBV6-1 TGTGCCAGCAGTAAGACAGAGTACAATGAGCAGTTCTTC CASSKTEYNEQFF
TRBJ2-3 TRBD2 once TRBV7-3 TGTGCCAGCAGCCGGGGGGGTTCGCAGTATTTT CASSRGGSQYF
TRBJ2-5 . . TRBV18 TGTGCCAGCTCACCACCGCGCTCCCAAGAGACCCAGTACTTC CASSPPRSQETQYF
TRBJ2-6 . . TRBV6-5 TGTGCCAGCCAAGGGGGAACTGGGGCCAACGTCCTGACTTTC CASQGGTGANVLTF
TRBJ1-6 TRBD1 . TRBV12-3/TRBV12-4 TGTGCCAGCAGTCCTCGACAGGGTAATTCACCCCTCCACTTT CASSPRQGNSPLHF
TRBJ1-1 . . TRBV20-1 TGCAGTGCGTTTAAGGTCCAGGGGCCTACTGAAGCTTTCTTT CSAFKVQGPTEAFF
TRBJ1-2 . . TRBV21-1 TGTGCCAGCAGCATAGAGGACAGGAGGACTAACTATGGCTACACCTTC CASSIEDRRTNYGYTF
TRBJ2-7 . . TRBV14 TGTGCCAGCAGCCAACTGGACACATCCTACGAGCAGTACTTC CASSQLDTSYEQYF
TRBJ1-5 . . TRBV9 TGTGCCATCTCAGTGTGGGTACATAAAAGATGGCCCCAGCATTTT CAISVWVHKRWPQHF
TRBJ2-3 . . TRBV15 TGTGCCACCAGCTATGGGGGCGCTTTGGCAGATACGCAGTATTTT CATSYGGALADTQYF